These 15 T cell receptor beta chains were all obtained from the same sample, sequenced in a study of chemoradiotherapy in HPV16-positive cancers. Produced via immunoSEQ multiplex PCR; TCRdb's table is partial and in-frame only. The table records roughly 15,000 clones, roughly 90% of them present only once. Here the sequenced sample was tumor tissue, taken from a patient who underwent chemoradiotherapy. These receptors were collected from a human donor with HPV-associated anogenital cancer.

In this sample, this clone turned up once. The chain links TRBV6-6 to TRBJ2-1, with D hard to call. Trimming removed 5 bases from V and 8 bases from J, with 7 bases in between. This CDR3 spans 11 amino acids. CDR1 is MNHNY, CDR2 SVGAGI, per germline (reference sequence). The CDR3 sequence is CASSSKDEQFF. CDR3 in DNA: TGTGCCAGCAGTAGTAAGGATGAGCAGTTCTTC.

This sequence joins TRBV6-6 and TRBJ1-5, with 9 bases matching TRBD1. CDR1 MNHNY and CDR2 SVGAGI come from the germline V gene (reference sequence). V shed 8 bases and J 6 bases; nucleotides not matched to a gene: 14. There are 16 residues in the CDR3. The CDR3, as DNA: TGTGCCAGCCAGCCCTTGACAGGGGGGGTGGGTCAGCCCCAGCATTTT. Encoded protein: CASQPLTGGVGQPQHF.

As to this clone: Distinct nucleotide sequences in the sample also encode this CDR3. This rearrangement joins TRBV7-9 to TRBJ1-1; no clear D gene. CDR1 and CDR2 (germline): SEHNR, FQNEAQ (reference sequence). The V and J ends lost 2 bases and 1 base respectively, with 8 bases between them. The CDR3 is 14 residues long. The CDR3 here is CASSLSGSNTEAFF. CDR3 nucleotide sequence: TGTGCCAGCAGCTTAAGTGGGTCGAACACTGAAGCTTTCTTT.

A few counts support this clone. For the CDR3, the DNA is TGTGCCATTGGAGGACTAGCGGGGCAACAAGAGACCCAGTACTTC. Protein sequence: CAIGGLAGQQETQYF. V gene TRBV2 combines with J gene TRBJ2-5; 12 nucleotides agree with TRBD2. Germline V CDR1 and CDR2: SNHLY, FYNNEI. The CDR3 length is 15 residues. Losses at the gene ends were 10 bases for V and 2 bases for J; bases not matched to a gene: 8. The variable domain in full, completed from reference TRBV2 and TRBJ2-5, reads EPEVTQTPSHQVTQMGQEVILRCVPISNHLYFYWYRQILGQKVEFLVSFYNNEISEKSEIFDDQFSVERPDGSNFTLKIRSTKLEDSAMYFCAIGGLAGQQETQYFGPGTRLLVL.

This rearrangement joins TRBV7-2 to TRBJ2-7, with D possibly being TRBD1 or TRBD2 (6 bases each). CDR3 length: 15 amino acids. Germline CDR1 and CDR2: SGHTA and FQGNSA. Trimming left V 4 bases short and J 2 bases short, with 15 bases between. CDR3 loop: CASSWTAGGTYEQYF. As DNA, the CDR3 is TGTGCCAGCAGCTGGACAGCTGGGGGGACCTACGAGCAGTACTTC.

The chain's CDR3 is CASSLNVFGGYTF. The CDR3 nucleotides read TGTGCCAGCAGCCTCAACGTTTTTGGGGGCTACACCTTC. The chain uses TRBV27 and TRBJ1-2; D unclear. This CDR3 region has 13 residues. From germline, CDR1 is MNHEY and CDR2 SMNVEV (reference sequence). The V gene lost 6 bases and the J gene lost 8 bases, with 16 bases spanning the gap.

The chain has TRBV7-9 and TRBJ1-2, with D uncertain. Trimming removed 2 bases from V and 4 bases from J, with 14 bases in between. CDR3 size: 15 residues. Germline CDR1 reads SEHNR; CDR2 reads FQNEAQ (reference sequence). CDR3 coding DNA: TGTGCCAGCAGCTTAATTCCCGAGGAGGTCTATGGCTACACCTTC. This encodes CASSLIPEEVYGYTF. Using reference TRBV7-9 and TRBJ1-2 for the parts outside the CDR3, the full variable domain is DTGVSQNPRHKITKRGQNVTFRCDPISEHNRLYWYRQTLGQGPEFLTYFQNEAQLEKSRLLSDRFSAERPKGSFSTLEIQRTEQGDSAMYLCASSLIPEEVYGYTFGSGTRLTVV.

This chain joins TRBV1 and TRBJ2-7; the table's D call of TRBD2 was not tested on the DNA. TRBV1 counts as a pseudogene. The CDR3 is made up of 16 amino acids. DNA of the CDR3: TGCACCAGCAGCCAAGTTCGAACTAGCGGTGATTACGAGCAGTACTTC. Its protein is CTSSQVRTSGDYEQYF.

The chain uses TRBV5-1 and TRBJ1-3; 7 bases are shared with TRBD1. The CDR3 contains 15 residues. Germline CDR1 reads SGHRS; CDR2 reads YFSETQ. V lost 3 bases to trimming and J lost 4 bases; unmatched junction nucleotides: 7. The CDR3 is CASSSTGTAGNTIYF. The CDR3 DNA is TGCGCCAGCAGCTCCACGGGGACAGCCGGAAACACCATATATTTT.

Here the CDR3 DNA reads TGTGCCATCAGTGGCGACGGATCGGGGCCCCAGCATTTT. Amino acids: CAISGDGSGPQHF. The gene calls are TRBV10-3 and TRBJ1-5; D remains unclear. Germline lookup yields CDR1 ENHRY and CDR2 SYGVKD. This CDR3 spans 13 amino acids. V was shortened by 4 bases and J by 9 bases, with 13 bases between the two germline ends.

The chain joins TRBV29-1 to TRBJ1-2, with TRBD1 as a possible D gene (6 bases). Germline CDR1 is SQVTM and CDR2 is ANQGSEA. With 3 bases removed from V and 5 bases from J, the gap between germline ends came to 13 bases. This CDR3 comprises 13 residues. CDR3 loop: CSVEARGAYGYTF. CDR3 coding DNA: TGCAGCGTTGAGGCCAGGGGAGCTTATGGCTACACCTTC.

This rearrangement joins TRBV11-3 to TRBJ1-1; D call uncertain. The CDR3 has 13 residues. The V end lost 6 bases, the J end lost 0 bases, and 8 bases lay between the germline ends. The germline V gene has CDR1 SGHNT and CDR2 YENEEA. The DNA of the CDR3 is TGTGCCAGCAGATGGACGGTGAACACTGAAGCTTTCTTT. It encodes CASRWTVNTEAFF.

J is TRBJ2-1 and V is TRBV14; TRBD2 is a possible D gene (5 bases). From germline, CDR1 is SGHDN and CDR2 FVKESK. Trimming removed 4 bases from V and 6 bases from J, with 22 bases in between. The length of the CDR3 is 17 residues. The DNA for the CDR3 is TGTGCCAGCAGCCCCCGTGATCTTGGGAGAGTCAGCAATGAGCAGTTCTTC. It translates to CASSPRDLGRVSNEQFF.

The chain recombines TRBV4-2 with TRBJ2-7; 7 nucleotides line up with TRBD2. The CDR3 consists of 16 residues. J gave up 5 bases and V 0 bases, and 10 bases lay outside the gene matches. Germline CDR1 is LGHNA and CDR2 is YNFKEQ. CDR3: CASSQEVSSGIHEQYF. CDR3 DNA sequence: TGTGCCAGCAGCCAAGAGGTCTCGAGCGGGATCCACGAGCAGTACTTC.

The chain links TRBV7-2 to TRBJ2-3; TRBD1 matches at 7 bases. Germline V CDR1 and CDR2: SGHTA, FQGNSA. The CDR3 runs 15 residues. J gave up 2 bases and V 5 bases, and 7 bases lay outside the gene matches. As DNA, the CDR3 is TGTGCCAGCAGCCACCAGACAGGGAACACAGATACGCAGTATTTT. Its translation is CASSHQTGNTDTQYF.